This T cell receptor (beta chain) was observed in a study of CD8 T cells in Susac syndrome. Study-wide results and caveats: There was no clonal expansion in the CD4+ T cell repertoires of Susac syndrome.

A note on this clonotype: Its antigen is not identified.

About 0.45 to 1 ug RNA was reverse transcribed with random hexamers. The immunoSEQ assay covered 54 Vbeta and 13 Jbeta segments for CDR3. TCRdb independently ran MiXCR on the immunoSEQ multiplex PCR reads; one entry per CDR3 protein. The sample carries under 150,000 distinct CDR3 sequences, around 93% recorded once. The length of the CDR3 is 14 residues. Between the trimmed V and J ends, which lost 3 bases and 8 bases, there was a span of 17 bases. Germline loops: CDR1 DFQATT, CDR2 SNEGSKA (reference sequence). The rearrangement links TRBV20-1 to TRBJ2-1, with no clear D. This receptor was identified in a human donor with Susac syndrome. The sample consisted of CD4+ T cells from PBMCs. The CDR3 DNA reads as TGCAGTGCTAGGGCCGGCCTCTTTGGCGATGAGCAGTTCTTC. It codes for CSARAGLFGDEQFF.